The 10 T cell receptor beta chains given below trace back to one sample, sequenced in a study of T-cell memory formation after mild COVID-19 (TCRdb year 2021). Receptor amplification or capture employed 5' RACE. TCRdb shows the sequencer as Illumina NovaSeq 6000. The raw public data were reprocessed by TCRdb itself: fastp quality trimming at Q25, MiXCR clonotype calling, in-frame beta chains only. When rows share a CDR3 protein, they turn into one entry using the most common DNA and genes. Counted in this sample were about 610,000 distinct CDR3 sequences; around 16% of them appeared once. 8.1% of the sample rests with the top ten. Sequenced material: PBMCs or a T cell subset sorted from them (not recorded which). These receptors were obtained from an adult woman who had mild COVID-19 (a few samples of this study predate the infection). The sample titles of this study are shuffled in the database, so cell type and time point are left out; the donor was told from shared clones.

CDR3 amino acids: CASSRKTGMHEQFF. The DNA of the CDR3 is TGTGCCAGCAGTCGTAAGACAGGGATGCATGAGCAGTTCTTC. V gene TRBV6-5 combines with J gene TRBJ2-1; 7 nucleotides align to TRBD1. Trimming removed 5 bases from V and 8 bases from J; junction bases left unmatched: 9. Looked up from germline, CDR1 is MNHEY and CDR2 is SVGAGI. The CDR3 length is 14 residues.

The chain has TRBV25-1 and TRBJ1-2; TRBD1 might be the D (6 bases). Trimming pared 3 bases from V and 3 bases from J, leaving 11 bases between. Germline V gives CDR1 MGHDK, CDR2 SYGVNS. The CDR3 loop spans 14 amino acids. The DNA for the CDR3 is TGTGCCAGCAGTGACCAGTACAGGGACTATGGCTACACCTTC. This encodes CASSDQYRDYGYTF.

In regard to this clonotype: The junction differs from germline at one of its ends, possibly a read error. V usage is TRBV12-3 or TRBV12-4 and J usage is TRBJ1-1, with a weak D call TRBD1 (5 bases). The CDR3 runs to 18 residues. The CDR3 loop reads CASSLAQGRGGVKTEAFF. CDR3 nucleotides: TGTGCCAGCAGTTTAGCGCAAGGCCGGGGAGGGGTGAAAACTGAAGCTTTCTTT.

V usage is TRBV4-3 and J usage is TRBJ2-1; no clear D gene. The CDR3 is 14 amino acids. V was shortened by 0 bases and J by 6 bases, with 9 bases between the two germline ends. Per the germline V gene, CDR1 is LGHNA and CDR2 is YSLEER. In nucleotides, the CDR3 is TGCGCCAGCAGCCAAGATCGCAGCGCCAATGAGCAGTTCTTC. Protein: CASSQDRSANEQFF.

This clonotype has a handful of counts. The rearrangement uses TRBV29-1 and TRBJ2-3, with TRBD2 matching 15 bases. The CDR3 spans 15 residues. The J segment lost 3 bases and the V segment lost 7 bases, leaving 5 bases of the junction unmatched. Germline V gene lookup returns CDR1 SQVTM and CDR2 ANQGSEA. The CDR3 loop is CSGTSGRADTDTQYF. The CDR3 nucleotides read TGCAGCGGGACTAGCGGGAGGGCTGATACAGATACGCAGTATTTT.

The chain uses TRBV15 and TRBJ2-5, with TRBD2 identical over 13 bases. With V trimmed by 5 bases and J by 5 bases, 14 bases remained unmatched. The CDR3 runs to 18 residues. Germline CDR1 LNHNV, CDR2 YYDKDF (reference sequence). The chain's CDR3 is CATSRYNGLAGVKETQYF. CDR3 coding DNA: TGTGCCACCAGCCGCTATAACGGACTAGCGGGAGTAAAGGAGACCCAGTACTTC.

This clonotype was counted between two and nine times. The chain combines TRBV2 with TRBJ2-7, with D tentatively TRBD1 (7 bases). Germline CDR1 reads SNHLY; CDR2 reads FYNNEI. Trimming shortened V by 4 bases and J by 12 bases, and 10 bases separated the two germline ends. This CDR3 comprises 10 residues. The CDR3 is CASSGQGLYF. CDR3 nucleotide sequence: TGTGCCAGCAGTGGACAGGGACTGTACTTC.

CDR3: CASSIGGRVGNIQYF. DNA of the CDR3: TGTGCCAGTAGTATCGGCGGCAGGGTTGGAAACATTCAGTACTTC. This sequence joins TRBV19 and TRBJ2-4; D perhaps matches TRBD1 (5 bases). Germline V gene lookup returns CDR1 LNHDA and CDR2 SQIVND (reference sequence). The V gene lost 3 bases and the J gene lost 6 bases, with 15 bases spanning the gap. The CDR3 sequence is 15 residues long.

The chain has TRBV11-2 and TRBJ2-5, with 7 nucleotides matching TRBD2. V shed 0 bases, J shed 6 bases, and the junction held 10 bases outside the gene matches. Germline lookup yields CDR1 SGHAT and CDR2 FQNNGV. This CDR3 contains 16 residues. CDR3 region: CASSLDSGTISKTQYF. The CDR3 region has the DNA TGTGCCAGCAGCTTAGATTCCGGGACTATCTCGAAGACCCAGTACTTC.

This chain joins TRBV7-9 and TRBJ2-1; D remains unclear. V lost 3 bases and J lost 5, with 11 bases in between. The CDR3 covers 14 residues. Germline loops: CDR1 SEHNR, CDR2 FQNEAQ (reference sequence). The CDR3 loop reads CASSFLGEHNEQFF. Here the CDR3 DNA reads TGTGCCAGCAGCTTTCTCGGAGAACACAATGAGCAGTTCTTC.